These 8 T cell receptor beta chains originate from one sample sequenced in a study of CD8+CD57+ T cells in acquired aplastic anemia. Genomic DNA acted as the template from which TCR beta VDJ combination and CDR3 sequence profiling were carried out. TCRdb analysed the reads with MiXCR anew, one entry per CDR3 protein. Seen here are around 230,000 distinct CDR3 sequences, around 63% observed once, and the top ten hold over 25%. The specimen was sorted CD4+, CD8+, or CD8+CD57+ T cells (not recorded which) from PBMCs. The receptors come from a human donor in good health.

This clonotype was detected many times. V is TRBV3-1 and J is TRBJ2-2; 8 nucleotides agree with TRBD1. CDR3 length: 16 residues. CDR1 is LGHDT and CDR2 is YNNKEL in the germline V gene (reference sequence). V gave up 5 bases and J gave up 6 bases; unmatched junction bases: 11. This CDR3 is CASSDPGQGEPGELFF. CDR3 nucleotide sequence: TGTGCCAGCAGCGATCCTGGACAGGGAGAACCCGGGGAGCTGTTTTTT.

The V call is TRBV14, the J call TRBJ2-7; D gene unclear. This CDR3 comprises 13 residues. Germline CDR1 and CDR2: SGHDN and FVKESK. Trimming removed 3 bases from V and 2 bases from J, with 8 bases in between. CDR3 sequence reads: CASSHTGPYEQYF. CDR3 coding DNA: TGTGCCAGCAGCCACACCGGGCCCTACGAGCAGTACTTC. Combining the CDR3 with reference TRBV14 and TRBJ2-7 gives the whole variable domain EAGVTQFPSHSVIEKGQTVTLRCDPISGHDNLYWYRRVMGKEIKFLLHFVKESKQDESGMPNNRFLAERTGGTYSTLKVQPAELEDSGVYFCASSHTGPYEQYFGPGTRLTVT.

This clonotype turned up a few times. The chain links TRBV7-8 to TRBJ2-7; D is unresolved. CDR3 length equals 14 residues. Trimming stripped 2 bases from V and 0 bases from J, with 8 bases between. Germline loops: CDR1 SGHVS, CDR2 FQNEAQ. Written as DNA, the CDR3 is TGTGCCAGCAGCTTAATGGGCTTCTCCTACGAGCAGTACTTC. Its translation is CASSLMGFSYEQYF. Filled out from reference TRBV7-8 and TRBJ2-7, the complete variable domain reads GAGVSQSPRYKVAKRGQDVALRCDPISGHVSLFWYQQALGQGPEFLTYFQNEAQLDKSGLPSDRFFAERPEGSVSTLKIQRTQQEDSAVYLCASSLMGFSYEQYFGPGTRLTVT.

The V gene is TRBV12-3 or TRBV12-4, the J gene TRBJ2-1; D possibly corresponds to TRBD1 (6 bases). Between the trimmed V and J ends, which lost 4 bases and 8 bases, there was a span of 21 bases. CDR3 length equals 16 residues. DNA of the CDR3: TGTGCCAGCAGTTCGGCCAACTATGGCAGGGGCGATGAGCAGTTCTTC. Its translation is CASSSANYGRGDEQFF.

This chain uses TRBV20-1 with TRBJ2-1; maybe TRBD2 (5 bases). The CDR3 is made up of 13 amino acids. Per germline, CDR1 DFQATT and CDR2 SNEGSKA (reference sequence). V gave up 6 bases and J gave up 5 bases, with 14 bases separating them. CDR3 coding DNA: TGCAGTGCCCCGGTGGGAGTTAACAATGAGCAGTTCTTC. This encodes CSAPVGVNNEQFF.

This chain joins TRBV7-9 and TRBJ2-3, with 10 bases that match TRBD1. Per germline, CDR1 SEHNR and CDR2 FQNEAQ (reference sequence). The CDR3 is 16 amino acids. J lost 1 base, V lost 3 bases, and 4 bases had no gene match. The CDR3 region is CASSFTGTGGTDTQYF. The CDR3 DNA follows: TGTGCCAGCAGCTTTACCGGGACAGGGGGCACAGATACGCAGTATTTT.

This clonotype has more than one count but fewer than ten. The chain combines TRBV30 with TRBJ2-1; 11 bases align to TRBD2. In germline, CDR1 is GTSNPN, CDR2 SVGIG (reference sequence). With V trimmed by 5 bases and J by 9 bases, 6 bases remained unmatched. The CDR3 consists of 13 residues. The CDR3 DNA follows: TGTGCCTGGGATCTTGGACTAGCGGGTGAGCAGTTCTTC. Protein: CAWDLGLAGEQFF.

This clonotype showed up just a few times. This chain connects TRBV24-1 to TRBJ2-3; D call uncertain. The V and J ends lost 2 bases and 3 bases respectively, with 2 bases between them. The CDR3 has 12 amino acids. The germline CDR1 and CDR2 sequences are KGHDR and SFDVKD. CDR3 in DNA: TGTGCCACCAGTGATTATACAGATACGCAGTATTTT. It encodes CATSDYTDTQYF.